The T cell receptor (beta chain) under discussion was sequenced for a study of radiation and T cells in renal cell carcinoma. For the study at large: Nephrectomy followed 15 Gy stereotactic body radiation by 4 weeks. Broader study findings: From baseline, blood top tumor clonotypes peaked at 2 weeks post-radiation.

Germline CDR1 MNHEY, CDR2 SVGAGI. This CDR3 has 15 residues. V was pared by 5 bases and J by 1 base, with 11 bases between. Specified time point: blood 2 weeks post-SBRT. Treatment specified: 15 Gy SBRT to primary tumor, nephrectomy 4 weeks later. Blood was sampled at baseline, 2 weeks and 4 weeks after SBRT. This renal cell carcinoma was of the clear cell type. Generated by immunoSEQ multiplex PCR, the TCRdb table keeps only in-frame clones and is missing some. The sample lists about 130,000 clones, approximately 80% occurring once. This clone was seen only a few times. Antigen specificity is unknown. The V gene is TRBV6-5, the J gene TRBJ2-2; D is ambiguous. The sequencing here drew on blood, taken from a patient whose treatment included radiotherapy and nephrectomy. This TCR was recovered from a woman aged 60-70 years with renal cell carcinoma. The CDR3 DNA sequence: TGTGCCAGCAGTCCAGGTTCTTTGAACACCGGGGAGCTGTTTTTT. Protein product: CASSPGSLNTGELFF.